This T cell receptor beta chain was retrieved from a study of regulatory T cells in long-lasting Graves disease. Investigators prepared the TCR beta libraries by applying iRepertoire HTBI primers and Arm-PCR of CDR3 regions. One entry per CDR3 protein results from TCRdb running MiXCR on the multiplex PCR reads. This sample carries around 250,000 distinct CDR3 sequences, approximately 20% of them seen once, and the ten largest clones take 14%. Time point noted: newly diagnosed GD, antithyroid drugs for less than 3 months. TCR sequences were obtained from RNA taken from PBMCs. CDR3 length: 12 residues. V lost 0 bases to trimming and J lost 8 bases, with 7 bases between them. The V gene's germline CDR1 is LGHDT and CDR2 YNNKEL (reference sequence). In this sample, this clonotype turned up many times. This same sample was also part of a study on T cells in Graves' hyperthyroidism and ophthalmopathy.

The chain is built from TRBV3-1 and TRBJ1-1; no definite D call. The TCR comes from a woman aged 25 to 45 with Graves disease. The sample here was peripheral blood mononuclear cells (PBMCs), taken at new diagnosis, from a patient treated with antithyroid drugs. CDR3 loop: CASSQEVGEAFF. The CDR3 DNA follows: TGTGCCAGCAGCCAAGAGGTGGGAGAAGCTTTCTTT.